This T cell receptor (beta chain) was observed in a study of control samples from healthy donors and cancer patients. This CDR3 spans 15 amino acids. Trimming took 4 bases from V and 2 from J, leaving 13 bases between them. CDR1 SGHTS and CDR2 YDEGEE come from the germline V gene. This clone was observed a handful of times. Measured with immunoSEQ multiplex PCR; TCRdb has only the in-frame clones, and not every one. The table records 130,000 or so clones, around 87% of them present only once. This TCR was sampled from a man aged 60 to 75 in good health. The genes are TRBV5-8 and TRBJ1-5; unclear D gene. The sample consisted of blood. CDR3 protein: CASSPMGVGNQPQHF. In nucleotides, the CDR3 is TGTGCCAGCAGCCCAATGGGAGTGGGCAATCAGCCCCAGCATTTT.